The next 14 T cell receptor beta chains were all read from a single sample in a study of CXCR3-negative and CXCR3-positive naive CD8 T cells. Each TRB cDNA library was prepared by 5' RACE (with UMI labels). TCRdb reprocessed the 5' RACE reads and keeps a single row for each CDR3 protein, giving no DNA. The sample table sets out 45,000 to 60,000 distinct CDR3 sequences. Sequenced sample: naive CXCR3- CD8+ T cells from blood. Subset meaning: CD45RO-CCR7+CD27+CD95- naive CD8+ T cells lacking CXCR3 (TNR3-). These receptors all come from a human donor in good health. Some clones in this sample may be carry-over from other donors' samples.

V gene TRBV12-3 or TRBV12-4 combines with J gene TRBJ2-7; the TCRdb call, TRBD2, lacks DNA for checking. This CDR3 is built from 17 residues. The CDR3 protein is CASSVGGASGFPYEQYF.

This chain joins TRBV6-5 and TRBJ1-5. This CDR3 has 12 residues. Germline V gives CDR1 MNHEY, CDR2 SVGAGI. Here the CDR3 reads CASSSLNQPQHF.

The chain recombines TRBV9 with TRBJ2-2; TCRdb's assignment of TRBD1 cannot be checked, as there is no DNA. CDR1 SGDLS and CDR2 YYNGEE come from the germline V gene. The CDR3 consists of 15 residues. CDR3 protein: CASSVSGTQTGELFF.

The V call is TRBV29-1, the J call TRBJ1-2. The CDR3 is 11 residues long. The V gene's germline CDR1 is SQVTM and CDR2 ANQGSEA. CDR3 residues: CSVEEDYGYTF.

The chain joins TRBV28 to TRBJ2-5; the D call from TCRdb, TRBD1, cannot be confirmed without DNA. The CDR3 is made up of 14 amino acids. Germline-derived CDR1 and CDR2 are MDHEN and SYDVKM. This CDR3 is CASSFGQAQETQYF.

This sequence joins TRBV20-1 and TRBJ1-2. The CDR3 is made up of 14 amino acids. CDR1 is DFQATT and CDR2 is SNEGSKA in the germline V gene (reference sequence). CDR3 in amino acids: CSARGSGANYGYTF.

The chain combines TRBV4-2 with TRBJ2-7. CDR1 is LGHNA and CDR2 is YNFKEQ in the germline V gene. CDR3 size: 13 residues. CDR3 sequence: CASSQVGSYEQYF.

V usage is TRBV28 and J usage is TRBJ2-7; TCRdb's D call, TRBD1, is unchecked because there is no DNA. Germline V gene data show CDR1 as MDHEN and CDR2 as SYDVKM. The CDR3 covers 18 residues. The CDR3 loop reads CASRSPGQATDLSYEQYF.

The rearrangement uses TRBV6-6 and TRBJ2-7; TCRdb's D gene call, TRBD1, goes unchecked for lack of DNA. The CDR3 totals 16 residues. Germline assignment: CDR1 MNHNY and CDR2 SVGAGI (reference sequence). The CDR3 spells CASTLPAGDPSYEQYF.

The chain combines TRBV29-1 with TRBJ1-2; TCRdb designates TRBD1, a call that cannot be tested without DNA. The CDR3 runs 14 residues. Germline V gene lookup returns CDR1 SQVTM and CDR2 ANQGSEA. CDR3 protein: CSVPQGAGSYGYTF.

This chain connects TRBV28 to TRBJ1-5; TCRdb proposes TRBD1, but this gene call is untestable without DNA. Germline V gene data show CDR1 as MDHEN and CDR2 as SYDVKM. The CDR3 has 14 residues. The CDR3 protein is CASSRTGLNQPQHF.

The rearrangement joins TRBV29-1 to TRBJ2-5; TCRdb indicates TRBD2, and absent DNA this call remains unverified. Germline lookup yields CDR1 SQVTM and CDR2 ANQGSEA. There are 14 residues in the CDR3. CDR3 amino acids: CSVEAVAGEETQYF.

The V call is TRBV21-1, the J call TRBJ2-3; TCRdb indicates TRBD1, and absent DNA this call remains unverified. TRBV21-1 constitutes a pseudogene. The CDR3 contains 18 residues. CDR3 in amino acids: CASSSLRRGARYQWTQYF.

The CDR3 reads CASSLGWGGRNEQFF. The V gene is TRBV5-1, the J gene TRBJ2-1; the TCRdb call, TRBD1, lacks DNA for checking. The germline V gene encodes CDR1 SGHRS and CDR2 YFSETQ. The CDR3 is 15 amino acids.